These 20 T cell receptor beta chains came from one sample sequenced in a study of cytomegalovirus exposure and HLA in healthy donors. It was with 60 Vbeta and 13 Jbeta primers that the PCR ran. Sequenced by immunoSEQ multiplex PCR; TCRdb stores in-frame clones only, minus some. The sample holds 160,000 or so clones, 65% to 85% seen once. The sequencing sample was made of PBMCs. Every receptor here comes from a woman aged 40 to 55 in good health and CMV-seropositive.

V gene TRBV2 combines with J gene TRBJ2-3, with 8 bases lining up with TRBD1. V lost 6 bases to trimming and J lost 6 bases; unmatched junction nucleotides: 11. CDR3 length: 15 residues. Germline V gives CDR1 SNHLY, CDR2 FYNNEI. This CDR3 is CASSARRQGADTQYF. For the CDR3, the DNA is TGTGCCAGCAGCGCAAGGCGGCAGGGGGCTGATACGCAGTATTTT.

V gene TRBV2 combines with J gene TRBJ2-2; 7 bases are a match to TRBD1. CDR1 is SNHLY and CDR2 is FYNNEI in the germline V gene. V dropped 2 bases and J dropped 3; count of bases not matched to a gene: 3. There are 15 residues in the CDR3. CDR3 region: CASSEKTGHTGELFF. The CDR3 DNA follows: TGTGCCAGCAGTGAAAAGACAGGGCACACCGGGGAGCTGTTTTTT. Using reference TRBV2 and TRBJ2-2 for the parts outside the CDR3, the full variable domain is EPEVTQTPSHQVTQMGQEVILRCVPISNHLYFYWYRQILGQKVEFLVSFYNNEISEKSEIFDDQFSVERPDGSNFTLKIRSTKLEDSAMYFCASSEKTGHTGELFFGEGSRLTVL.

This clone was counted between two and nine times. CDR3 nucleotide sequence: TGTGCCAGCAGCCAAGAGTGGCAGGGAAGTAATCTACTTTATGGCTACACCTTC. As protein: CASSQEWQGSNLLYGYTF. This chain connects TRBV4-2 to TRBJ1-2; TRBD1 is a possible D gene (5 bases). From germline, CDR1 is LGHNA and CDR2 YNFKEQ. V was clipped by 0 bases and J by 5 bases, with 22 bases between them. CDR3 length equals 18 residues.

The chain carries TRBV28 and TRBJ1-2, with D unresolved. V shed 6 bases and J shed 8 bases, with 10 bases lying between them. Germline lookup yields CDR1 MDHEN and CDR2 SYDVKM. The CDR3 runs 11 residues. CDR3 sequence reads: CASRSLGGYTF. In nucleotides, the CDR3 is TGTGCCAGCAGGTCCCTCGGGGGCTACACCTTC.

V usage is TRBV19 and J usage is TRBJ2-7; TRBD1 matches 8 bases. With V trimmed by 7 bases and J by 6 bases, 8 bases remained unmatched. This CDR3 spans 13 amino acids. The V gene's germline CDR1 is LNHDA and CDR2 SQIVND (reference sequence). CDR3 region: CASKVTGVSEQYF. The CDR3 DNA reads as TGTGCCAGTAAGGTGACAGGGGTTTCCGAGCAGTACTTC.

This clone was recorded a few times. The chain combines TRBV2 with TRBJ2-1; 7 positions agree with TRBD1. V was clipped by 10 bases and J by 8 bases; unmatched bases: 11. Per the germline V gene, CDR1 is SNHLY and CDR2 is FYNNEI. The CDR3 is 13 residues long. CDR3 region: CAKGQLVADEQFF. The CDR3 DNA follows: TGTGCCAAGGGACAGTTGGTAGCTGATGAGCAGTTCTTC.

Remarks on this clone: A junction end diverges from the germline sequence, so it may reflect a read error. The chain employs TRBV19 and TRBJ2-7; possible D gene TRBD2, 5 bases. Germline V gene data show CDR1 as LNHDA and CDR2 as SQIVND (reference sequence). There are 14 residues in the CDR3. The CDR3 sequence is CASSILASSHEQYF. The CDR3 DNA follows: TGTGCCAGTAGTATCTTGGCTAGCTCCCACGAGCAGTACTTC. The full variable domain, its missing parts supplied by reference TRBV19 and TRBJ2-7, is DGGITQSPKYLFRKEGQNVTLSCEQNLNHDAMYWYRQDPGQGLRLIYYSQIVNDFQKGDIAEGYSVSREKKESFPLTVTSAQKNPTAFYLCASSILASSHEQYFGPGTRLTVT.

This clone was found a few times. V usage is TRBV23-1 and J usage is TRBJ1-2; 7 nucleotides line up with TRBD1. TRBV23-1 is an open reading frame whose function is uncertain. This CDR3 comprises 19 residues. V dropped 1 base and J dropped 6; count of bases not matched to a gene: 20. The CDR3 loop reads CASSQCQSGHRDSGNGYTF. CDR3 DNA: TGCGCCAGCAGTCAATGTCAGAGTGGTCATCGGGACAGCGGAAATGGCTACACCTTC.

This clone came up a few times. The genes are TRBV9 and TRBJ2-7, with TRBD1 as a possible D gene (6 bases). V lost 2 bases and J 1 base, leaving 10 bases between the germline ends. CDR1 and CDR2 (germline): SGDLS, YYNGEE. The CDR3 consists of 14 residues. The CDR3 loop reads CASSVAGESYEQYF. The DNA of the CDR3 is TGTGCCAGCAGCGTGGCAGGGGAGTCCTACGAGCAGTACTTC.

V gene TRBV5-1 combines with J gene TRBJ1-6; no clear D. This CDR3 is 16 amino acids long. Per germline, CDR1 SGHRS and CDR2 YFSETQ. The V end lost 0 bases, the J end lost 0 bases, and 7 bases lay between the germline ends. This CDR3 reads CASSLAVSSYNSPLHF. For the CDR3, the DNA is TGCGCCAGCAGCTTGGCGGTGAGCTCCTATAATTCACCCCTCCACTTT. Full variable domain (remainder filled in from reference TRBV5-1 and TRBJ1-6): KAGVTQTPRYLIKTRGQQVTLSCSPISGHRSVSWYQQTPGQGLQFLFEYFSETQRNKGNFPGRFSGRQFSNSRSEMNVSTLELGDSALYLCASSLAVSSYNSPLHFGNGTRLTVT.

V usage is TRBV18 and J usage is TRBJ2-3, with 9 bases identical to TRBD1. Trimming cost V 3 bases and J 5 bases; bases outside gene matches: 6. The CDR3 is made up of 15 amino acids. Germline CDR1 is KGHSH and CDR2 is LQKENI. The DNA of the CDR3 is TGTGCCAGCTCACCCGGACAGGGGATTCAAGATACGCAGTATTTT. Amino acids: CASSPGQGIQDTQYF. Drawing the rest from reference TRBV18 and TRBJ2-3, the complete variable domain is NAGVMQNPRHLVRRRGQEARLRCSPMKGHSHVYWYRQLPEEGLKFMVYLQKENIIDESGMPKERFSAEFPKEGPSILRIQQVVRGDSAAYFCASSPGQGIQDTQYFGPGTRLTVL.

The chain uses TRBV19 and TRBJ2-2, with D perhaps TRBD2 (6 bases). Germline assignment: CDR1 LNHDA and CDR2 SQIVND (reference sequence). V shed 6 bases and J shed 3 bases, with 11 bases lying between them. This CDR3 is built from 14 residues. The CDR3 sequence is CASRGQRDTGELFF. The CDR3 coding sequence is TGTGCCAGTAGGGGGCAGCGGGACACCGGGGAGCTGTTTTTT.

This clone was seen only once. The chain has TRBV28 and TRBJ1-5; D remains unclear. V lost 6 bases and J lost 4, with 10 bases in between. The CDR3 sequence is 13 residues long. From germline, CDR1 is MDHEN and CDR2 SYDVKM. The CDR3 DNA reads TGTGCCAGCAGGAGCGACGGGAATCAGCCCCAGCATTTT. The encoded protein is CASRSDGNQPQHF.

The chain carries TRBV10-1 and TRBJ1-5; no definite D call. CDR3 length equals 13 residues. From germline, CDR1 is WNHNN and CDR2 SYGVQD (reference sequence). Trimming left V 5 bases short and J 0 bases short, with 5 bases between. The CDR3: CASSLISNQPQHF. The CDR3 DNA follows: TGCGCCAGCAGTCTTATTAGCAATCAGCCCCAGCATTTT.

In regard to this clone: Other nucleotide sequences in the sample specify the same CDR3. This chain joins TRBV7-8 and TRBJ1-2; D unresolved. Germline V CDR1 and CDR2: SGHVS, FQNEAQ. Trimming took 6 bases from V and 4 from J, leaving 12 bases between them. The CDR3 contains 13 residues. The CDR3 region is CASSSPGLYGYTF. CDR3 DNA: TGTGCCAGCAGTTCCCCAGGCCTCTATGGCTACACCTTC.

The chain links TRBV7-9 to TRBJ2-7, with D unresolved. V was trimmed by 0 bases and J by 6 bases, leaving 12 bases between them. Germline assignment: CDR1 SEHNR and CDR2 FQNEAQ (reference sequence). The CDR3 extends over 14 amino acids. CDR3 in amino acids: CASSLASPTSEQYF. The CDR3 region has the DNA TGTGCCAGCAGCTTAGCTTCGCCCACTTCCGAGCAGTACTTC. The full variable domain, completed using reference TRBV7-9 and TRBJ2-7, is DTGVSQNPRHKITKRGQNVTFRCDPISEHNRLYWYRQTLGQGPEFLTYFQNEAQLEKSRLLSDRFSAERPKGSFSTLEIQRTEQGDSAMYLCASSLASPTSEQYFGPGTRLTVT.

Details on this clone: An end of the junction differs from the germline gene, which may be a read error. V and J are TRBV7-9 and TRBJ2-2; TRBD1 agrees at 8 bases. Germline V gives CDR1 SEHNR, CDR2 FQNEAQ (reference sequence). This CDR3 is built from 17 residues. The CDR3 nucleotides read TGTTCCAGCAGCTTAGGTCAGGGGGCCGCCTCAGCCGGGGAGCTGTTTTTT. It translates to CSSSLGQGAASAGELFF. Full variable domain (missing parts from reference TRBV7-9 and TRBJ2-2): DTGVSQNPRHKITKRGQNVTFRCDPISEHNRLYWYRQTLGQGPEFLTYFQNEAQLEKSRLLSDRFSAERPKGSFSTLEIQRTEQGDSAMYLCSSSLGQGAASAGELFFGEGSRLTVL.

This clone was seen only once. The chain employs TRBV5-1 and TRBJ1-6; TRBD1 agrees at 9 bases. This CDR3 comprises 17 residues. V lost 7 bases and J lost 0; bases outside the gene matches: 8. CDR1 SGHRS and CDR2 YFSETQ come from the germline V gene. This chain's CDR3 is CASGTGTEGSYNSPLHF. The DNA of the CDR3 is TGCGCCAGCGGGACAGGGACAGAGGGCTCCTATAATTCACCCCTCCACTTT.

The chain joins TRBV12-5 to TRBJ1-4, with TRBD1 matching 7 bases. This CDR3 is built from 18 residues. V dropped 4 bases and J dropped 3; count of bases not matched to a gene: 14. Germline loops: CDR1 LGHNT, CDR2 FRNRAP. CDR3 nucleotide sequence: TGTGCTAGTGGTTCCCAACACGGCGGGACAGATCCTAATGAAAAACTGTTTTTT. It yields the protein CASGSQHGGTDPNEKLFF. Filled out from reference TRBV12-5 and TRBJ1-4, the complete variable domain reads DARVTQTPRHKVTEMGQEVTMRCQPILGHNTVFWYRQTMMQGLELLAYFRNRAPLDDSGMPKDRFSAEMPDATLATLKIQPSEPRDSAVYFCASGSQHGGTDPNEKLFFGSGTQLSVL.

A few counts support this clone. The chain uses TRBV10-3 and TRBJ1-1; the D gene is possibly TRBD1 (5 bases). CDR3 length: 15 amino acids. V gave up 10 bases and J gave up 1 base, with 19 bases separating them. CDR1 and CDR2 from the germline V gene are ENHRY and SYGVKD. The CDR3 DNA reads as TGTGCCACCGCCCCAGGGATTCAAGGGAACACTGAAGCTTTCTTT. Protein sequence: CATAPGIQGNTEAFF.